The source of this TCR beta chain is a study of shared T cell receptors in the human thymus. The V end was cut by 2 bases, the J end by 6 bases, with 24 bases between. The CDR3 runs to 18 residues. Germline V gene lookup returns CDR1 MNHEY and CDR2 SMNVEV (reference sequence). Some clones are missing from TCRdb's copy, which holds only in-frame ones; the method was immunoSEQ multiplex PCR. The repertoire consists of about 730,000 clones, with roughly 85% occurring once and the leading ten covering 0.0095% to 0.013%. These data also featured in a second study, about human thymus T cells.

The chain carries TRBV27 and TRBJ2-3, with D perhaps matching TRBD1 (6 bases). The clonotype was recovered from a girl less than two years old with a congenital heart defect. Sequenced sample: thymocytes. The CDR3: CASSLRQGKVVGGDTQYF. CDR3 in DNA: TGTGCCAGCAGTTTAAGGCAGGGGAAGGTCGTAGGGGGTGATACGCAGTATTTT.